Shown below are 15 T cell receptor beta chains from a single sample sequenced in a study of shared clonotypes between healthy human individuals. TCRdb's table, derived via immunoSEQ multiplex PCR, lists solely in-frame clones and lacks some. The sample consists of about 580,000 clones, roughly 98% of them appearing once. CD45RO negativity and positive selection for CCR7 defined naive CD8 cells, a population that excluded terminally differentiated effector memory CD45RA+ cells. Source material: naive CD8+ T cells sorted from blood. The receptor set was obtained from a man aged 25 to 40 in good health.

The chain couples TRBV27 to TRBJ2-7, with a weak D call TRBD2 (7 bases). The CDR3 has 15 residues. The germline V gene has CDR1 MNHEY and CDR2 SMNVEV (reference sequence). V lost 2 bases and J 0 bases, leaving 11 bases between the germline ends. The CDR3 here is CASSLGGALSYEQYF. The CDR3, as DNA: TGTGCCAGCAGTTTAGGGGGGGCCCTCTCCTACGAGCAGTACTTC.

This chain uses TRBV4-1 with TRBJ2-7; 7 bases are shared with TRBD1. CDR1 and CDR2 (germline): MGHRA, YSYEKL. The J segment lost 2 bases and the V segment lost 0 bases, leaving 7 bases of the junction unmatched. The CDR3 spans 16 residues. CDR3 coding DNA: TGCGCCAGCAGCCAAGAAGGGACAGAGTCAACCTACGAGCAGTACTTC. Its translation: CASSQEGTESTYEQYF.

The V call is TRBV7-7, the J call TRBJ2-2; no firm D call. Germline V gene lookup returns CDR1 SSHAT and CDR2 FNYEAQ (reference sequence). Trimming stripped 1 base from V and 5 bases from J, with 17 bases between. CDR3 size: 17 residues. CDR3 region: CASSLDFGQALTGELFF. The DNA for the CDR3 is TGTGCCAGCAGCTTAGATTTCGGGCAGGCTTTAACCGGGGAGCTGTTTTTT.

V gene TRBV4-1 combines with J gene TRBJ2-3; D tentatively fits TRBD1 or TRBD2 (5 bases each). V was cut by 5 bases and J by 1 base, with 10 bases left in between. This CDR3 is 14 amino acids long. Looked up from germline, CDR1 is MGHRA and CDR2 is YSYEKL. CDR3: CASSWDQRTDTQYF. CDR3 sequence (DNA): TGCGCCAGCAGCTGGGACCAACGCACAGATACGCAGTATTTT.

The chain combines TRBV27 with TRBJ2-2, with a weak D call TRBD1 (6 bases). Trimming took 2 bases from V and 4 from J, leaving 17 bases between them. CDR3 length: 17 amino acids. CDR1 is MNHEY, CDR2 SMNVEV, per germline (reference sequence). Written as DNA, the CDR3 is TGTGCCAGCAGTTTAGTTGGGGCCAGGGGCCCCACCGGGGAGCTGTTTTTT. Amino acid sequence: CASSLVGARGPTGELFF.

J is TRBJ2-5 and V is TRBV27; perhaps D is TRBD1 or TRBD2 (5 bases each). This CDR3 contains 16 residues. The ends were cut back, 5 bases at V and 2 bases at J, with 18 bases in the middle. The germline gives CDR1 MNHEY, CDR2 SMNVEV (reference sequence). The CDR3 here is CASSLAPGPRQETQYF. CDR3 nucleotides: TGTGCCAGCAGTCTGGCACCGGGACCGAGACAAGAGACCCAGTACTTC.

This clone occurred once. The genes are TRBV28 and TRBJ2-1; D not certain. The germline V gene has CDR1 MDHEN and CDR2 SYDVKM. V lost 5 bases and J 6 bases, leaving 8 bases between the germline ends. This CDR3 is built from 12 residues. This chain's CDR3 is CASSPTFNEQFF. CDR3 nucleotide sequence: TGTGCCAGCAGTCCGACTTTCAATGAGCAGTTCTTC.

This rearrangement joins TRBV27 to TRBJ2-7, with D perhaps TRBD2 (5 bases). V was pared by 7 bases and J by 4 bases, with 11 bases between. The CDR3 is 12 residues long. Germline CDR1 and CDR2: MNHEY and SMNVEV (reference sequence). The CDR3 sequence is CASTGLNYEQYF. The CDR3 DNA is TGTGCCAGCACTGGACTCAATTACGAGCAGTACTTC.

The sample holds a few counts of this clone. The V gene is TRBV7-2, the J gene TRBJ2-2; D gene uncertain. Per germline, CDR1 SGHTA and CDR2 FQGNSA. Deletions cut 8 bases from V and 9 bases from J, with 10 bases between. This CDR3 spans 11 amino acids. CDR3 amino acids: CASGSQRELFF. The CDR3 DNA sequence: TGTGCCAGCGGCTCCCAGAGGGAGCTGTTTTTT. Supplemented by reference TRBV7-2 and TRBJ2-2, the full variable domain reads GAGVSQSPSNKVTEKGKDVELRCDPISGHTALYWYRQSLGQGLEFLIYFQGNSAPDKSGLPSDRFSAERTGGSVSTLTIQRTQQEDSAVYLCASGSQRELFFGEGSRLTVL.

This sequence joins TRBV10-1 and TRBJ2-1, with 8 bases identical to TRBD2. CDR1 and CDR2 from the germline V gene are WNHNN and SYGVQD (reference sequence). With V trimmed by 5 bases and J by 0 bases, 6 bases remained unmatched. The CDR3 has 16 residues. The CDR3 reads CASSPVAGFSYNEQFF. DNA for the CDR3: TGCGCCAGCAGTCCTGTAGCGGGATTCTCCTACAATGAGCAGTTCTTC.

The chain recombines TRBV5-4 with TRBJ2-2; maybe TRBD2 (5 bases). The V gene lost 4 bases and the J gene lost 4 bases, with 14 bases spanning the gap. Per germline, CDR1 SGHNT and CDR2 YYREEE (reference sequence). CDR3 length equals 15 residues. CDR3: CASSHRGSPTGELFF. CDR3 nucleotide sequence: TGTGCCAGCAGCCACCGGGGAAGCCCCACCGGGGAGCTGTTTTTT. The whole variable domain, remainder taken from reference TRBV5-4 and TRBJ2-2, is ETGVTQSPTHLIKTRGQQVTLRCSSQSGHNTVSWYQQALGQGPQFIFQYYREEENGRGNFPPRFSGLQFPNYSSELNVNALELDDSALYLCASSHRGSPTGELFFGEGSRLTVL.

This sequence joins TRBV7-8 and TRBJ2-3; D may correspond to TRBD1 or TRBD2 (5 bases each). Germline CDR1 SGHVS, CDR2 FQNEAQ. V was cut by 5 bases and J by 0 bases, with 15 bases left in between. The CDR3 extends over 16 amino acids. The CDR3 is CASSPRDASSTDTQYF. In DNA, the CDR3 is TGTGCCAGCAGCCCCAGGGACGCATCTAGCACAGATACGCAGTATTTT.

This clone was counted a single time. The gene calls are TRBV28 and TRBJ2-7; 9 bases match TRBD1. Germline CDR1 and CDR2: MDHEN and SYDVKM. The J segment lost 2 bases and the V segment lost 11 bases, leaving 10 bases of the junction unmatched. This CDR3 region has 14 residues. Written as DNA, the CDR3 is TGTGCCTGCAAAACCGGGACAGGGACCTACGAGCAGTACTTC. This translates into CACKTGTGTYEQYF.

The rearrangement joins TRBV10-1 to TRBJ2-3; D is unresolved. Germline CDR1 WNHNN, CDR2 SYGVQD (reference sequence). The germline V and J ends were trimmed by 0 bases and 1 base, with 8 bases remaining between them. This CDR3 spans 15 amino acids. In DNA form, the CDR3 reads TGCGCCAGCAGTGAGTCGGCACGGGGCACAGATACGCAGTATTTT. It encodes CASSESARGTDTQYF.

The chain carries TRBV7-2 and TRBJ2-3; D ambiguous. This CDR3 contains 15 residues. The germline gives CDR1 SGHTA, CDR2 FQGNSA. V lost 3 bases to trimming and J lost 0 bases, with 10 bases between them. The CDR3 loop reads CASSFYGRSTDTQYF. Written as DNA, the CDR3 is TGTGCCAGCAGCTTTTATGGCAGGAGCACAGATACGCAGTATTTT.